What follows describes a single T cell receptor beta chain. The antigen remains unidentified. Researchers ran the PCR with 60 Vbeta and 13 Jbeta primers. Generated by immunoSEQ multiplex PCR, the TCRdb table keeps only in-frame clones and is missing some. The sample includes roughly 180,000 clones, 80% of them seen just once. This CDR3 has 14 amino acids. CDR1 is MNHEY and CDR2 is SVGAGI in the germline V gene. Trimming stripped 0 bases from V and 1 base from J, with 6 bases between. The sample is drawn from a study of cytomegalovirus exposure and HLA in healthy donors. Points from the study as a whole: A later analysis by the authors found several of the most significant clusters apparently linked to common viral pathogens. A missense DCLRE1C variant was associated with V- and J-gene trimming of TCR beta chains in a later analysis, and an independent cohort replicated the association. In all likelihood, a cluster of highly shared sequence variants was a sequencing artifact.

This TCR derives from a woman in her fifties or sixties in good health and CMV-seropositive. This chain links TRBV6-5 with TRBJ1-2, with D possibly being TRBD1 (5 bases). Material for sequencing was PBMCs. CDR3: CASSYSGGNYGYTF. The CDR3 coding sequence is TGTGCCAGCAGTTACTCCGGGGGTAACTATGGCTACACCTTC.